Presented here are 31 T cell receptor beta chains from one specimen sequenced in a study of blood T cell repertoires in COVID-19 (dated by TCRdb to about 2020). Libraries were prepared through the immunoSEQ multiplex PCR assay. TCRdb retrieved this table from immuneACCESS and kept in-frame rearrangements only. Not all clones are present; in checked studies, unresolved V genes account for under half, and no reason is known for the remainder. Counted in this sample were under 300,000 clones; about 83% of them appeared once. In total, the top ten clones hold 4% of the sample. The sample taken for sequencing was peripheral blood. These receptors came from a man in his forties or fifties with acute or convalescent COVID-19.

The chain recombines TRBV5-6 with TRBJ1-2; D gene ambiguous. CDR3 size: 15 residues. The V and J ends lost 4 bases and 8 bases respectively, with 21 bases between them. CDR1 is SGHDT and CDR2 is YYEEEE in the germline V gene. The DNA for the CDR3 is TGTGCCAGCAGCAGGCGCCCAGGCGGGTATCGAGGCTACACCTTC. Amino acids: CASSRRPGGYRGYTF.

The rearrangement links TRBV27 to TRBJ1-3; D unresolved. This CDR3 is 17 amino acids long. V dropped 2 bases and J dropped 0 bases, with 14 bases sitting between them. From germline, CDR1 is MNHEY and CDR2 SMNVEV (reference sequence). The CDR3 coding sequence is TGTGCCAGCAGTTTACCCAGTCCGGAGTGCTCTGGAAACACCATATATTTT. This gives the protein CASSLPSPECSGNTIYF.

This chain connects TRBV15 to TRBJ2-1; a weak D match, TRBD2 (5 bases). This CDR3 comprises 16 residues. Germline V CDR1 and CDR2: LNHNV, YYDKDF (reference sequence). V lost 0 bases to trimming and J lost 5 bases, with 14 bases between them. For the CDR3, the DNA is TGTGCCACCAGCAGAGAGCAACGGGGTAGGCACAATGAGCAGTTCTTC. It encodes CATSREQRGRHNEQFF. Supplemented by reference TRBV15 and TRBJ2-1, the full variable domain reads DAMVIQNPRYQVTQFGKPVTLSCSQTLNHNVMYWYQQKSSQAPKLLFHYYDKDFNNEADTPDNFQSRRPNTSFCFLDIRSPGLGDTAMYLCATSREQRGRHNEQFFGPGTRLTVL.

The rearrangement links TRBV7-8 to TRBJ2-7; the match to TRBD2 covers 13 bases. Looked up from germline, CDR1 is SGHVS and CDR2 is FQNEAQ. The CDR3 is 18 amino acids. J gave up 7 bases and V 5 bases, and 17 bases lay outside the gene matches. CDR3 sequence reads: CASSTLGQGLAGVFEQYF. The CDR3 bases are TGTGCCAGCAGCACTTTGGGACAAGGACTAGCGGGAGTTTTTGAGCAGTACTTC.

V is TRBV7-3 and J is TRBJ1-1; 7 bases agree with TRBD1. Germline V gene data show CDR1 as SGHTA and CDR2 as FQGTGA. With 5 bases clipped from V and 5 bases from J, the junction kept 5 bases outside the gene matches. The CDR3 extends over 13 amino acids. CDR3 residues: CASSNGQATEAFF. The CDR3 DNA follows: TGTGCCAGCAGCAACGGACAGGCGACTGAAGCTTTCTTT.

The chain joins TRBV28 to TRBJ2-2; D is possibly TRBD1 (6 bases). Germline V CDR1 and CDR2: MDHEN, SYDVKM. CDR3 length: 18 amino acids. V was shortened by 1 base and J by 4 bases, with 19 bases between the two germline ends. In nucleotides, the CDR3 is TGTGCCAGCAGTTTATTTTCAGGGGTGGGTTTAAGCACCGGGGAGCTGTTTTTT. It is translated as CASSLFSGVGLSTGELFF.

The chain couples TRBV11-3 to TRBJ2-3, with D possibly TRBD1 on 5 matching bases. The CDR3 is 14 amino acids. Germline V CDR1 and CDR2: SGHNT, YENEEA. V was pared by 3 bases and J by 1 base, with 8 bases between. CDR3 sequence (DNA): TGTGCCAGCAGCTTCAGGGTGGGCACAGATACGCAGTATTTT. This gives the protein CASSFRVGTDTQYF.

The chain uses TRBV18 and TRBJ1-2, with D hard to call. V lost 3 bases and J 8 bases, leaving 13 bases between the germline ends. This CDR3 comprises 13 residues. From germline, CDR1 is KGHSH and CDR2 LQKENI. DNA for the CDR3: TGTGCCAGCTCACCCATGGCAGATGAAGGCTACACCTTC. Translated: CASSPMADEGYTF.

The rearrangement joins TRBV5-6 to TRBJ2-6; D perhaps matches TRBD1 (6 bases). The CDR3 is made up of 18 amino acids. Germline values: CDR1 SGHDT, CDR2 YYEEEE. V lost 4 bases and J 0 bases, leaving 17 bases between the germline ends. DNA of the CDR3: TGTGCCAGCAGCCGAACGGACAGAGCCTACTCTGGGGCCAACGTCCTGACTTTC. Translation gives CASSRTDRAYSGANVLTF.

This sequence joins TRBV5-1 and TRBJ2-1, with 7 bases that match TRBD2. Germline loops: CDR1 SGHRS, CDR2 YFSETQ. The CDR3 is 14 amino acids. V trimming: 3 bases; J trimming: 8 bases; junction bases outside the gene matches: 8. Here the CDR3 reads CASSWGGSEYEQFF. In DNA form, the CDR3 reads TGCGCCAGCAGCTGGGGCGGGAGCGAGTATGAGCAGTTCTTC.

J is TRBJ1-4 and V is TRBV6-5; 8 nucleotides match TRBD1. V gave up 2 bases and J gave up 4 bases; unmatched junction bases: 6. This CDR3 is 16 amino acids long. Germline V gene lookup returns CDR1 MNHEY and CDR2 SVGAGI. CDR3 DNA: TGTGCCAGCAGTTACGGGACAGGTCTTAATAATGAAAAACTGTTTTTT. This encodes CASSYGTGLNNEKLFF.

This sequence joins TRBV6-5 and TRBJ2-1; no clear D gene. The CDR3 runs to 14 residues. Trimming left V 5 bases short and J 8 bases short, with 16 bases between. Looked up from germline, CDR1 is MNHEY and CDR2 is SVGAGI. CDR3 bases: TGTGCCAGCAGTCCCCGGAGTAAGATGGATGAGCAGTTCTTC. Translated, it gives CASSPRSKMDEQFF.

This clone turned up a few times. The chain combines TRBV7-5 with TRBJ1-2; the table assigns TRBD1, which was not confirmed against the DNA. TRBV7-5 is a listed pseudogene. CDR3 length equals 15 residues. The CDR3 spells CARSSGQGTNYGYTF. The CDR3 region has the DNA TGTGCCAGAAGCTCAGGACAGGGGACCAACTATGGCTACACCTTC.

The V call is TRBV11-3, the J call TRBJ2-1, with unresolved D. Germline lookup yields CDR1 SGHNT and CDR2 YENEEA. V was cut by 3 bases and J by 8 bases, with 11 bases left in between. The CDR3 sequence is 13 residues long. CDR3 coding DNA: TGTGCCAGCAGCTTCGCCTCTACGGATGAGCAGTTCTTC. Its protein is CASSFASTDEQFF. Complete variable domain (other parts from reference TRBV11-3 and TRBJ2-1): EAGVVQSPRYKIIEKKQPVAFWCNPISGHNTLYWYLQNLGQGPELLIRYENEEAVDDSQLPKDRFSAERLKGVDSTLKIQPAELGDSAVYLCASSFASTDEQFFGPGTRLTVL.

This chain joins TRBV25-1 and TRBJ2-7, with a tentative D call TRBD2 (5 bases). Germline CDR1 is MGHDK and CDR2 is SYGVNS. This CDR3 has 12 residues. The V end was cut by 8 bases, the J end by 2 bases, with 10 bases between. The CDR3 DNA is TGTGCCAGCGGGTCCGGGACCTACGAGCAGTACTTC. It codes for CASGSGTYEQYF.

This clone was counted only a few times. The chain recombines TRBV6-1 with TRBJ1-1; 7 positions match TRBD1. CDR1 and CDR2 (germline): MNHNS, SASEGT. The V gene end was trimmed by 3 bases and the J gene end by 4 bases; junction bases not matched to a gene: 8. The CDR3 is made up of 15 amino acids. Here the CDR3 DNA reads TGTGCCAGCAGTGAGATCACTACAGGGGCCACTGAAGCTTTCTTT. Its translation is CASSEITTGATEAFF.

This chain uses TRBV24-1 with TRBJ1-3; D is uncertain. Trimming stripped 7 bases from V and 2 bases from J, with 14 bases between. The germline gives CDR1 KGHDR, CDR2 SFDVKD. The CDR3 totals 15 residues. CDR3 nucleotides: TGTGCCACCAGCTCAACACATGCCCCTGGAAACACCATATATTTT. Translating it yields CATSSTHAPGNTIYF.

This sequence joins TRBV25-1 and TRBJ2-5, with TRBD2 identical over 9 bases. Germline values: CDR1 MGHDK, CDR2 SYGVNS. The V gene end was trimmed by 4 bases and the J gene end by 5 bases; junction bases not matched to a gene: 11. The CDR3 covers 16 residues. CDR3 nucleotide sequence: TGTGCCAGCAGTGTCTTCGGGGCGGGAGGGTCGGAGACCCAGTACTTC. This translates into CASSVFGAGGSETQYF.

The J gene is TRBJ2-1, the V gene TRBV6-1; a possible D gene is TRBD1 (5 bases). This CDR3 is 15 amino acids long. Trimming cost V 0 bases and J 3 bases, with 9 bases left between them. Germline V gives CDR1 MNHNS, CDR2 SASEGT. The CDR3 sequence is CASSEAIGDYNEQFF. The DNA for the CDR3 is TGTGCCAGCAGTGAAGCAATAGGGGACTACAATGAGCAGTTCTTC.

The chain joins TRBV5-1 to TRBJ1-1; D is perhaps TRBD1 (6 bases). V lost 2 bases to trimming and J lost 4 bases, with 15 bases between them. Germline V CDR1 and CDR2: SGHRS, YFSETQ. This CDR3 spans 15 amino acids. The CDR3 spells CASSLPSGQFTEAFF. For the CDR3, the DNA is TGCGCCAGCAGCTTACCCTCCGGACAGTTCACTGAAGCTTTCTTT. Supplemented by reference TRBV5-1 and TRBJ1-1, the full variable domain reads KAGVTQTPRYLIKTRGQQVTLSCSPISGHRSVSWYQQTPGQGLQFLFEYFSETQRNKGNFPGRFSGRQFSNSRSEMNVSTLELGDSALYLCASSLPSGQFTEAFFGQGTRLTVV.

V usage is TRBV24-1 and J usage is TRBJ2-3; 9 positions match TRBD2. V lost 3 bases to trimming and J lost 0 bases; unmatched junction nucleotides: 3. In germline, CDR1 is KGHDR, CDR2 SFDVKD. This CDR3 spans 16 amino acids. The CDR3 sequence: CATSDKSGRSTDTQYF. CDR3 DNA: TGTGCCACCAGTGATAAGAGCGGGAGGAGCACAGATACGCAGTATTTT.

This clone appeared a single time. This chain uses TRBV19 with TRBJ1-5; 8 bases line up with TRBD1. CDR3 size: 16 residues. Germline loops: CDR1 LNHDA, CDR2 SQIVND (reference sequence). J was trimmed by 4 bases and V by 6 bases; bases with no gene match: 11. The CDR3 sequence is CASSTTGQGFNQPQHF. The CDR3 DNA reads TGTGCCAGTAGCACTACTGGACAGGGATTTAATCAGCCCCAGCATTTT. The full variable domain, with the rest looked up from reference TRBV19 and TRBJ1-5, is DGGITQSPKYLFRKEGQNVTLSCEQNLNHDAMYWYRQDPGQGLRLIYYSQIVNDFQKGDIAEGYSVSREKKESFPLTVTSAQKNPTAFYLCASSTTGQGFNQPQHFGDGTRLSIL.

This CDR3 reads CASSVTPNTEAFF. The CDR3 region has the DNA TGCGCCAGCAGCGTAACACCGAACACTGAAGCTTTCTTT. The J gene is TRBJ1-1, the V gene TRBV5-1; D gene ambiguous. V lost 4 bases to trimming and J lost 1 base, with 8 bases between them. The CDR3 length is 13 residues. The germline V gene has CDR1 SGHRS and CDR2 YFSETQ.

The chain couples TRBV15 to TRBJ2-7; 8 bases agree with TRBD1. The CDR3 extends over 14 amino acids. Trimming took 8 bases from V and 6 from J; bases not matched to a gene: 12. CDR1 and CDR2 from the germline V gene are LNHNV and YYDKDF (reference sequence). The chain's CDR3 is CATGPGQDSTEQYF. CDR3 bases: TGTGCCACCGGACCGGGACAGGACTCCACCGAGCAGTACTTC.

This chain connects TRBV3-1 (or the pseudogene TRBV3-2) to TRBJ1-1; D might be TRBD1 (6 bases). The CDR3 spans 15 residues. Looked up from germline, CDR1 is LGHDT and CDR2 is YNNKEL (reference sequence). V shed 4 bases and J shed 1 base, with 13 bases lying between them. CDR3 coding DNA: TGTGCCAGCAGCCGATTGGACAGACAGAACACTGAAGCTTTCTTT. It encodes CASSRLDRQNTEAFF.

Here the CDR3 reads CSVTSGVYEQYF. The CDR3 region has the DNA TGCAGCGTCACTAGCGGGGTCTACGAGCAGTACTTC. J is TRBJ2-7 and V is TRBV29-1; TRBD2 agrees at 10 bases. Trimming removed 6 bases from V and 3 bases from J; junction bases left unmatched: 2. Germline CDR1 SQVTM, CDR2 ANQGSEA. The CDR3 contains 12 residues.

This chain connects TRBV3-1 (or the pseudogene TRBV3-2) to TRBJ2-1; 8 bases align to TRBD1. The junction had 10 bases not matched to a gene; V was cut back by 4 bases and J by 8 bases. The CDR3 runs 15 residues. Per germline, CDR1 LGHDT and CDR2 YNNKEL (reference sequence). CDR3 loop: CASSRGQGAPHEQFF. The CDR3 nucleotides are TGTGCCAGCAGCCGCGGACAGGGTGCCCCCCATGAGCAGTTCTTC.

Comments on this clone: One end of the junction fails to match germline, which may point to a read error. The DNA for the CDR3 is TGTGCCAGCAGCCTAGGTAGCGGGTCAATGACTTACGAGCCGTACTTC. Protein product: CASSLGSGSMTYEPYF. This chain connects TRBV4-2 to TRBJ2-7, with TRBD2 identical over 7 bases. Germline lookup yields CDR1 LGHNA and CDR2 YNFKEQ. This CDR3 spans 16 amino acids.

This rearrangement joins TRBV10-3 to TRBJ1-2, with TRBD1 matching 8 bases. The CDR3 consists of 12 residues. Germline CDR1 ENHRY, CDR2 SYGVKD. J was trimmed by 10 bases and V by 6 bases; bases with no gene match: 7. CDR3 coding DNA: TGTGCCATCAGCCCGACAGGGGATGACTACACCTTC. Protein sequence: CAISPTGDDYTF.

The chain uses TRBV4-1 and TRBJ2-3, with D hard to call. Per germline, CDR1 MGHRA and CDR2 YSYEKL. The V and J ends lost 4 bases and 7 bases respectively, with 18 bases between them. This CDR3 spans 15 amino acids. The CDR3 nucleotides are TGCGCCAGCAGCCCCTTTCTTAGAGACGGGTATACGCAGTATTTT. This translates into CASSPFLRDGYTQYF.

The rearrangement joins TRBV7-3 to TRBJ1-2, with 7 positions matching TRBD1. Germline values: CDR1 SGHTA, CDR2 FQGTGA. V shed 5 bases and J 8 bases; nucleotides not matched to a gene: 11. The CDR3 is made up of 14 amino acids. CDR3: CASSPQGTEGGYTF. The CDR3 coding sequence is TGTGCCAGCAGCCCCCAAGGGACAGAAGGCGGCTACACCTTC.